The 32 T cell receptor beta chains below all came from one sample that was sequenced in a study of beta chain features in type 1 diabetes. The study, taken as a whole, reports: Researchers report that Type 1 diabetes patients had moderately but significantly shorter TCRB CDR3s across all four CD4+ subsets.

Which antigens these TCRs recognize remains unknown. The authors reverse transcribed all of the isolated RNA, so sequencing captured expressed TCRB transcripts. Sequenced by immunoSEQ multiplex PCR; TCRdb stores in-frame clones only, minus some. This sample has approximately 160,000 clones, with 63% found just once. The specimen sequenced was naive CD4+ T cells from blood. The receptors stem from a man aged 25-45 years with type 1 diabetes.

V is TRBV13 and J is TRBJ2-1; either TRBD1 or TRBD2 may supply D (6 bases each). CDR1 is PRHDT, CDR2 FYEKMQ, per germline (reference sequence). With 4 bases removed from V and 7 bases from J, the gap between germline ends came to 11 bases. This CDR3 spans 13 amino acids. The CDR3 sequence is CASSSRGGNEQFF. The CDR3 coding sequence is TGTGCCAGCAGCTCTCGAGGGGGGAATGAGCAGTTCTTC.

The chain's CDR3 is CASSRDRWETQYF. In DNA, the CDR3 is TGTGCCAGCAGCCGGGACCGGTGGGAGACCCAGTACTTC. The rearrangement uses TRBV14 and TRBJ2-5; perhaps D is TRBD1 or TRBD2 (5 bases each). Germline values: CDR1 SGHDN, CDR2 FVKESK. This CDR3 is built from 13 residues. The V end was cut by 4 bases, the J end by 5 bases, with 11 bases between.

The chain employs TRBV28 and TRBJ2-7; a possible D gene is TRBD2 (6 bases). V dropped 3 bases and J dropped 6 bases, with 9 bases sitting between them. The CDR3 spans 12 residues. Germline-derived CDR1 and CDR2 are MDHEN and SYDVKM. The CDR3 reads CASSLMGGEQYF. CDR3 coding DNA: TGTGCCAGCAGTTTGATGGGGGGCGAGCAGTACTTC. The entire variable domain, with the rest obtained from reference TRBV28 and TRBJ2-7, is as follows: DVKVTQSSRYLVKRTGEKVFLECVQDMDHENMFWYRQDPGLGLRLIYFSYDVKMKEKGDIPEGYSVSREKKERFSLILESASTNQTSMYLCASSLMGGEQYFGPGTRLTVT.

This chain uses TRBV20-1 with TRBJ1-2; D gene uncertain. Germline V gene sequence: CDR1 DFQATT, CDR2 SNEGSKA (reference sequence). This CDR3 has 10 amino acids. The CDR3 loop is CSYSDGGYTF. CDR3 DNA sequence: TGCAGCTACAGCGATGGTGGCTACACCTTC.

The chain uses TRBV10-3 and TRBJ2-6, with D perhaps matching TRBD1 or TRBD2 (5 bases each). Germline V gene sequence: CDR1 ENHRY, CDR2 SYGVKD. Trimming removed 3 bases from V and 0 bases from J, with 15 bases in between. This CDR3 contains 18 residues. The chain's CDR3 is CAISEGTASYSGANVLTF. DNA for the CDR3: TGTGCCATCAGTGAAGGGACGGCCTCCTACTCTGGGGCCAACGTCCTGACTTTC.

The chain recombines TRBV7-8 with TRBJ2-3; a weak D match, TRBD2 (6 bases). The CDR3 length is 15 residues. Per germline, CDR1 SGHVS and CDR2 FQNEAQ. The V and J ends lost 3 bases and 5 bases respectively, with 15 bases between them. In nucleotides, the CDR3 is TGTGCCAGCAGCTTGGTCGGCGGGGTAGGAGATACGCAGTATTTT. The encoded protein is CASSLVGGVGDTQYF.

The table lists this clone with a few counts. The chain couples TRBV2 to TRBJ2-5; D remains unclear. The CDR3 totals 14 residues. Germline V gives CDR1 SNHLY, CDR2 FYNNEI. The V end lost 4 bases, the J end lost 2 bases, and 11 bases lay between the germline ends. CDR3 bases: TGTGCCAGCAGTGTTTCCGGCCCTCAAGAGACCCAGTACTTC. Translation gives CASSVSGPQETQYF.

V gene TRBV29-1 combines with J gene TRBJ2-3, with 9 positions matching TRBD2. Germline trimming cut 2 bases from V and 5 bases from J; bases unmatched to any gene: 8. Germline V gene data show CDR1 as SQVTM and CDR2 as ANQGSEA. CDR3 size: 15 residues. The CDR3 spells CSVELAGGPLDTQYF. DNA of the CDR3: TGCAGCGTTGAATTGGCGGGGGGGCCTTTAGATACGCAGTATTTT.

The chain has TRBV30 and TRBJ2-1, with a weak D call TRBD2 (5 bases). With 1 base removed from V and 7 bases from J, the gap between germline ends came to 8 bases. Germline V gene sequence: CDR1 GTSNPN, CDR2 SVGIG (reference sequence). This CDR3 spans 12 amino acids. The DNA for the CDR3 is TGTGCCTGGAGTGGACGAGGGAATGAGCAGTTCTTC. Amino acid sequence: CAWSGRGNEQFF.

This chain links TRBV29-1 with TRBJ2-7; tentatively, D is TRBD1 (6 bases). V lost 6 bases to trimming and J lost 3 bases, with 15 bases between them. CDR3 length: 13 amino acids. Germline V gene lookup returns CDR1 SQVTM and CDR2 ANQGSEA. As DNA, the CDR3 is TGCAGCGTGCGACAGGAGGATTACTACGAGCAGTACTTC. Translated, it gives CSVRQEDYYEQYF.

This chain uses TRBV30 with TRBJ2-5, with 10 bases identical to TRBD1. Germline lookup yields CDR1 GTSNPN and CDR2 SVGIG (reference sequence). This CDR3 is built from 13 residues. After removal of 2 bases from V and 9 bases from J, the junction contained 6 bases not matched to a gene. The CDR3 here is CAWSQVGTGAQYF. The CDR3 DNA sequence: TGTGCCTGGAGTCAAGTAGGGACAGGGGCCCAGTACTTC.

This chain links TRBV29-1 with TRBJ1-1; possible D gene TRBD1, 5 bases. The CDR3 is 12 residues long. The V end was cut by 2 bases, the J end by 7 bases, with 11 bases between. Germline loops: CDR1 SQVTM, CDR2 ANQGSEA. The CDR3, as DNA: TGCAGCGTTGAACCTCCGGGGGGTGAAGCTTTCTTT. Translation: CSVEPPGGEAFF.

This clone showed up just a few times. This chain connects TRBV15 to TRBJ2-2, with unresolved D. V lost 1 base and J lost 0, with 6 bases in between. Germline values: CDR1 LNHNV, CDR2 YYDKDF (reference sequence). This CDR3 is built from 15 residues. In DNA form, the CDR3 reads TGTGCCACCAGCAGAGTCCAAGCGAACACCGGGGAGCTGTTTTTT. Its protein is CATSRVQANTGELFF.

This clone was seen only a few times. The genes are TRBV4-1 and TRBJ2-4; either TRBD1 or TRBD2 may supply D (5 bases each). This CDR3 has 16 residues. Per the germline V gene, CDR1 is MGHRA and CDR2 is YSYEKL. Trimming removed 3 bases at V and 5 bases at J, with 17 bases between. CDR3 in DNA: TGCGCCAGCAGCCATATCGGCAGGGACGGGGAAAACATTCAGTACTTC. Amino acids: CASSHIGRDGENIQYF.

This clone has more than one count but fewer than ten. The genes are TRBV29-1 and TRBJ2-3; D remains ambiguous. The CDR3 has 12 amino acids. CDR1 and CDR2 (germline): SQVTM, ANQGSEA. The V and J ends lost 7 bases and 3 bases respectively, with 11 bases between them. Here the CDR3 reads CSALKGTDTQYF. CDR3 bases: TGCAGCGCTCTGAAGGGAACAGATACGCAGTATTTT.

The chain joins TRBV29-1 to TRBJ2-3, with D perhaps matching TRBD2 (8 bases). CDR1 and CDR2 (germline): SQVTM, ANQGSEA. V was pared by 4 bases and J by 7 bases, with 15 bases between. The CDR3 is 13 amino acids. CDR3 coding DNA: TGCAGCGTTGCGGACAGGACTAGCAATACGCAGTATTTT. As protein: CSVADRTSNTQYF.

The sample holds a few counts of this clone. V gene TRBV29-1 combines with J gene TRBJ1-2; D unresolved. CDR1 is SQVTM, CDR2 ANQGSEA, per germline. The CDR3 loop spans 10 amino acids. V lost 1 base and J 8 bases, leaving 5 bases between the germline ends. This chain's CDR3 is CSVEAGGYTF. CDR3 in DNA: TGCAGCGTTGAAGCGGGAGGCTACACCTTC.

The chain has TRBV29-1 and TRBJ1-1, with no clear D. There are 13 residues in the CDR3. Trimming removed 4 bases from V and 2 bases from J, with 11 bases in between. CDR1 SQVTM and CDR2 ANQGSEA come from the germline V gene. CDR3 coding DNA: TGCAGCGTTGTCGAACAGAGAAACACTGAAGCTTTCTTT. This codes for CSVVEQRNTEAFF.

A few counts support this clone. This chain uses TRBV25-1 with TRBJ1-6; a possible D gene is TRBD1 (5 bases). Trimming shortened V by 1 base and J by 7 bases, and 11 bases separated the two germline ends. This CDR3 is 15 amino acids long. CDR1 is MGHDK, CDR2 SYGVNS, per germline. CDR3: CASSESLGRNSPLHF. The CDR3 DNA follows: TGTGCCAGCAGTGAATCTCTGGGGCGAAATTCACCCCTCCACTTT. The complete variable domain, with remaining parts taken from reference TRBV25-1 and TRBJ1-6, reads EADIYQTPRYLVIGTGKKITLECSQTMGHDKMYWYQQDPGMELHLIHYSYGVNSTEKGDLSSESTVSRIRTEHFPLTLESARPSHTSQYLCASSESLGRNSPLHFGNGTRLTVT.

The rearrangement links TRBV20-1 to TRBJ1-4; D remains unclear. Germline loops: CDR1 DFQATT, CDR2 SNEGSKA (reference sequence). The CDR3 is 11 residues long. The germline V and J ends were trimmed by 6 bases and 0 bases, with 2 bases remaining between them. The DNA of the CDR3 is TGCAGTGCCCCAACTAATGAAAAACTGTTTTTT. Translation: CSAPTNEKLFF.

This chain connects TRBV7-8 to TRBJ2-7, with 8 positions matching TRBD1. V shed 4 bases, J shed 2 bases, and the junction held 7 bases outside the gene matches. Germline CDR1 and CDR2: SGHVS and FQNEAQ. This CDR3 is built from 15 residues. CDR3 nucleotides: TGTGCCAGCAGCTCCCCTGGACAGGGCGCCTACGAGCAGTACTTC. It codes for CASSSPGQGAYEQYF.

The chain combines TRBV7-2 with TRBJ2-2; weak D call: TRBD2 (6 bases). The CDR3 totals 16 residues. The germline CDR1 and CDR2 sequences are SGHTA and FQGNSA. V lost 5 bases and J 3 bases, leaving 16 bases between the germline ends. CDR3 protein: CASSPSGREHTGELFF. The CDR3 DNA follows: TGTGCCAGCAGCCCCAGCGGGCGCGAGCACACCGGGGAGCTGTTTTTT.

The CDR3 DNA is TGTGCCAGCAGCTTACTGAGCTCCGAGACCCAGTACTTC. It specifies CASSLLSSETQYF. The V and J genes are TRBV7-2 and TRBJ2-5; D remains ambiguous. The V end lost 2 bases, the J end lost 5 bases, and 9 bases lay between the germline ends. In germline, CDR1 is SGHTA, CDR2 FQGNSA. The CDR3 contains 13 residues.

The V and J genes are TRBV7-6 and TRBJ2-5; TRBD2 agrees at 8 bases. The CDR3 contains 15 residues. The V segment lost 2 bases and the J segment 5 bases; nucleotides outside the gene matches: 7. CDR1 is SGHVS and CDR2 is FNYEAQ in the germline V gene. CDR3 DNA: TGTGCCAGCAGCTTACTCGCGCCTAGCGGGGAGACCCAGTACTTC. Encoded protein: CASSLLAPSGETQYF.

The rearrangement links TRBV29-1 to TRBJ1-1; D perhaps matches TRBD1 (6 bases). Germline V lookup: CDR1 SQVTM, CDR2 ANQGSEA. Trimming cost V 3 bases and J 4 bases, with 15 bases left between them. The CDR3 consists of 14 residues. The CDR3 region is CSVDGAGETTEAFF. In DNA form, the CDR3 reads TGCAGCGTTGACGGGGCAGGGGAGACCACTGAAGCTTTCTTT.

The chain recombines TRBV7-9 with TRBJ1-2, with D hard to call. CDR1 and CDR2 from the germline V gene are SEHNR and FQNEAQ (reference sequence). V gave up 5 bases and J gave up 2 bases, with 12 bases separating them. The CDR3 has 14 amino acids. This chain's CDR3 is CASSPQEGNYGYTF. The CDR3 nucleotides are TGTGCCAGCAGCCCCCAGGAGGGCAACTATGGCTACACCTTC.

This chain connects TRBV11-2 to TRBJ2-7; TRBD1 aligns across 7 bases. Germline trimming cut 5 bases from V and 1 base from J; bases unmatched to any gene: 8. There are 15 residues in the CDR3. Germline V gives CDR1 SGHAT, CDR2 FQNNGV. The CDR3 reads CASSLHGTESYEQYF. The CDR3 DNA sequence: TGTGCCAGCAGCCTTCACGGGACAGAGTCCTACGAGCAGTACTTC. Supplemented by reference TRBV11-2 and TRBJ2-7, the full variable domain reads EAGVAQSPRYKIIEKRQSVAFWCNPISGHATLYWYQQILGQGPKLLIQFQNNGVVDDSQLPKDRFSAERLKGVDSTLKIQPAKLEDSAVYLCASSLHGTESYEQYFGPGTRLTVT.

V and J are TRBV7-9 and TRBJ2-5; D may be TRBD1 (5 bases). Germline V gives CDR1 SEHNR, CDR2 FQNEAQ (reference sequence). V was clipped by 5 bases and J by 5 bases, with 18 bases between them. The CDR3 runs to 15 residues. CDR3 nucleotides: TGTGCCAGCAGCGCGAGCCCAGGGTTCTTGGAGACCCAGTACTTC. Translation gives CASSASPGFLETQYF.

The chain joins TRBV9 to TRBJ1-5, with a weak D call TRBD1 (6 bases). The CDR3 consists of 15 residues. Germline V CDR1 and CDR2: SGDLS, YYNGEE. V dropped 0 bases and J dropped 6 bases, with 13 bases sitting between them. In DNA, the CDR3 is TGTGCCAGCAGCGTAGACACAGGGTTATCTCAGCCCCAGCATTTT. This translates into CASSVDTGLSQPQHF.

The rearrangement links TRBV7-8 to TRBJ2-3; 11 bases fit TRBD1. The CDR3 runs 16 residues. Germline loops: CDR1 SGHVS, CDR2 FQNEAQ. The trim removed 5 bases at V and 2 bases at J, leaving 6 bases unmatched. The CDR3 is CASSSRTGGDTDTQYF. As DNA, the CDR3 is TGTGCCAGCAGCAGCAGGACAGGGGGCGACACAGATACGCAGTATTTT.

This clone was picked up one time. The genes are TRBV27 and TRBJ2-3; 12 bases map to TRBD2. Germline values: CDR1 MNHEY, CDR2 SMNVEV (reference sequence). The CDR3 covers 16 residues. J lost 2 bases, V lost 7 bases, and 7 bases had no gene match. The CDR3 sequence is CASTKRLAGATDTQYF. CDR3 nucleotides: TGTGCCAGCACCAAACGACTAGCGGGGGCCACAGATACGCAGTATTTT.

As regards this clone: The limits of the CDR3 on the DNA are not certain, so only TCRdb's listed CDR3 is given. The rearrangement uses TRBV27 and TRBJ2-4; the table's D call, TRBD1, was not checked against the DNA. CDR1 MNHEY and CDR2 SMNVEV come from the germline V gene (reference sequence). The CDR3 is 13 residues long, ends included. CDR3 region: CASSSVAGGTTDF.